Here is one TCR beta chain with its context. Authors' analysis steps: Amplification of reference gene primers was used by the study to estimate nucleated cell counts. Assay: immunoSEQ multiplex PCR; the TCRdb copy retains only in-frame clones and omits some. The DNA gave D and trimming, while V, J and clone size come from that table. The table has roughly 140,000 clones, 85% seen once; the top ten hold roughly 6.2%. This record comes from a study of blood T cell repertoires in COVID-19. Study information: Specimens from acute and convalescent COVID-19 originated in the United States, Italy and Spain. From T cells, B-cell-depleted T cells, or PBMCs came the material, which was cDNA or gDNA.

The CDR3 has 15 residues. The V end lost 0 bases, the J end lost 1 base, and 10 bases lay between the germline ends. Per the germline V gene, CDR1 is SGHDT and CDR2 is YYEEEE. The V gene is TRBV5-6, the J gene TRBJ2-5; a weak D match, TRBD1 (5 bases). Material for sequencing was PBMCs or T cells enriched from blood (not recorded which). The source of this sequence is a woman between 40 and 50 years old who had recovered from COVID-19. CDR3 sequence reads: CASSLVTDIQETQYF. The CDR3, as DNA: TGTGCCAGCAGCTTGGTGACAGACATCCAAGAGACCCAGTACTTC.